This entry features one T cell receptor beta chain sequence. Its antigen remains unknown. Germline V gene lookup returns CDR1 SQVTM and CDR2 ANQGSEA. V lost 0 bases and J 6 bases, leaving 14 bases between the germline ends. This CDR3 is 14 amino acids long. The sample belongs to a study of post-analysis software for immune sequencing data. Every TCR beta cDNA library bore unique molecular identifiers. With about 1 to 11 million T cells as the source, approximately 500,000 cDNA molecules resulted. TCRdb passed the PCR reads through MiXCR, listing each CDR3 protein once. The sample lists under 900,000 distinct CDR3 sequences, about 53% occurring once. General observations from the study: Strong co-clustering by F measure was seen for same-batch samples. Multiple sclerosis patients showed significantly lower normalized Chao1 diversity than controls did. Controls showed lower frequencies than patients for five TRBV segments, and TRBV5-6, TRBV5-1 and TRBV20-1 were among these.

Sequencing was carried out using blood. The V call is TRBV29-1, the J call TRBJ1-2; tentatively, D is TRBD1 (6 bases). The TCR was taken from a girl aged 10 to 17 with multiple sclerosis. The CDR3 loop reads CSVEDTGKIHGYTF. The CDR3 bases are TGCAGCGTTGAAGATACAGGGAAGATTCATGGCTACACCTTC.